The present TCR beta chain was sequenced within a study of T cells expressing NK-cell markers. As for the study in general: Repertoire data for TCR beta were derived from sorted T cells (CD3+CD56+NKG2C+, CD3+CD56+NKG2C- and CD3+CD56-NKG2C+).

CDR3 length: 13 residues. CDR1 SGHKS and CDR2 YYEKEE come from the germline V gene (reference sequence). TCRdb reanalyzed the 5' RACE reads and collapses them to one entry per CDR3 protein, without DNA. There are roughly 450,000 distinct CDR3 sequences in the sample, with over 1.1% held by the top ten. Sample: blood T cells: a sorted CD56 or NKG2C T cell subset, CD4+ or CD8+ T cells, or bulk PBMC T cells (not recorded which). The chain joins TRBV5-5 to TRBJ1-2; TCRdb picks TRBD1, but there is no DNA to check that call. This sequence was found in a woman in her fifties or sixties in good health. The CDR3 sequence: CASSFRTGSGYTF.